Following are 23 T cell receptor beta chains from one sample sequenced in a study of blood T cell repertoires in COVID-19. Repertoires were generated with immunoSEQ multiplex PCR, while TCRdb's copy carries only in-frame clones and drops some. The sample yields some 76,000 clones, about 93% seen once. Sequencing was carried out using peripheral blood. The receptor set was obtained from a human donor in a cohort sampled during active COVID-19.

This rearrangement joins TRBV6-2 or TRBV6-3 to TRBJ2-3; 9 positions match TRBD1. V lost 2 bases and J lost 3; bases outside the gene matches: 6. The germline V gene has CDR1 MNHEY and CDR2 SVGEGT. CDR3 length: 16 amino acids. CDR3 nucleotides: TGTGCCAGCAGTTACCCGGGACAGGGTCTGACAGATACGCAGTATTTT. This codes for CASSYPGQGLTDTQYF.

This sequence joins TRBV11-2 and TRBJ2-1, with 9 positions matching TRBD1. J lost 2 bases, V lost 5 bases, and 4 bases had no gene match. CDR1 and CDR2 (germline): SGHAT, FQNNGV. The CDR3 loop spans 15 amino acids. The chain's CDR3 is CASSLQGATYNEQFF. CDR3 bases: TGTGCCAGCAGCCTACAGGGGGCCACCTACAATGAGCAGTTCTTC.

This clone has only a few counts. The chain is built from TRBV7-8 and TRBJ1-4, with D unresolved. V was cut by 5 bases and J by 0 bases, with 7 bases left in between. The CDR3 loop spans 14 amino acids. CDR1 SGHVS and CDR2 FQNEAQ come from the germline V gene. The CDR3 coding sequence is TGTGCCAGCAGCCCGCGTTCAACTAATGAAAAACTGTTTTTT. It is translated as CASSPRSTNEKLFF.

The rearrangement uses TRBV7-3 and TRBJ1-1; D is unclear. V lost 5 bases to trimming and J lost 1 base, with 14 bases between them. Germline lookup yields CDR1 SGHTA and CDR2 FQGTGA. There are 15 residues in the CDR3. This CDR3 is CASSPLGRANTEAFF. CDR3 nucleotide sequence: TGTGCCAGCAGCCCATTGGGGAGGGCGAACACTGAAGCTTTCTTT.

The V call is TRBV9, the J call TRBJ1-4; 12 bases are a match to TRBD1. CDR3 length: 20 amino acids. Germline values: CDR1 SGDLS, CDR2 YYNGEE. Losses at the gene ends were 4 bases for V and 1 base for J; bases not matched to a gene: 14. DNA for the CDR3: TGTGCCAGCAGCCCACGATACCGGGACAGGGGGCGCGTAACTAATGAAAAACTGTTTTTT. Translated, it gives CASSPRYRDRGRVTNEKLFF.

The chain employs TRBV5-6 and TRBJ2-7; D not resolved. The CDR3 contains 11 residues. With 0 bases removed from V and 6 bases from J, the gap between germline ends came to 4 bases. Germline lookup yields CDR1 SGHDT and CDR2 YYEEEE. The CDR3 nucleotides read TGTGCCAGCAGCTTGGGGCTCGAGCAGTACTTC. It translates to CASSLGLEQYF.

The rearrangement joins TRBV5-1 to TRBJ1-2; tentatively, D is TRBD1 (6 bases). V shed 5 bases and J shed 2 bases, with 16 bases lying between them. The CDR3 spans 15 residues. Germline V lookup: CDR1 SGHRS, CDR2 YFSETQ. CDR3: CASRFDTGLNYGYTF. CDR3 DNA sequence: TGCGCCAGCAGATTTGATACAGGGCTCAACTATGGCTACACCTTC.

This clone has just one count. V usage is TRBV18 and J usage is TRBJ1-4; a possible D gene is TRBD1 (5 bases). V lost 2 bases and J 3 bases, leaving 10 bases between the germline ends. Germline V gene data show CDR1 as KGHSH and CDR2 as LQKENI. The CDR3 is 15 amino acids. CDR3: CASSPGGQPNEKLFF. In DNA form, the CDR3 reads TGTGCCAGCTCACCAGGCGGACAACCTAATGAAAAACTGTTTTTT.

This chain uses TRBV6-5 with TRBJ1-2; a possible D gene is TRBD1 (6 bases). The CDR3 extends over 16 amino acids. The V gene's germline CDR1 is MNHEY and CDR2 SVGAGI. Trimming removed 0 bases at V and 9 bases at J, with 20 bases between. The CDR3 region has the DNA TGTGCCAGCAGTTACTCGCGGACAGCCTTTAATGTGCGCTACACCTTC. Its protein product is CASSYSRTAFNVRYTF.

The rearrangement links TRBV16 to TRBJ1-2; maybe TRBD1 (5 bases). The CDR3 loop spans 16 amino acids. Germline assignment: CDR1 KGHSY and CDR2 FQNENV. V dropped 1 base and J dropped 5 bases, with 17 bases sitting between them. The CDR3 DNA follows: TGTGCCAGCAGCCAATATGTAACAGGTGACTCTTATGGCTACACCTTC. Its protein product is CASSQYVTGDSYGYTF.

This chain uses TRBV19 with TRBJ2-3; TRBD2 matches at 8 bases. Germline CDR1 is LNHDA and CDR2 is SQIVND (reference sequence). This CDR3 has 15 amino acids. Losses at the gene ends were 5 bases for V and 2 bases for J; bases not matched to a gene: 6. The CDR3 bases are TGTGCCAGTAGTTCCAGCGGGGGTATCACAGATACGCAGTATTTT. As protein: CASSSSGGITDTQYF.

V usage is TRBV5-1 and J usage is TRBJ2-7; 12 nucleotides line up with TRBD2. The length of the CDR3 is 15 residues. CDR1 is SGHRS and CDR2 is YFSETQ in the germline V gene. Losses at the gene ends were 2 bases for V and 4 bases for J; bases not matched to a gene: 4. CDR3 sequence reads: CASSFASGGAYEQYF. The DNA for the CDR3 is TGCGCCAGCAGCTTTGCTAGCGGGGGGGCGTACGAGCAGTACTTC. The full variable domain, its missing parts supplied by reference TRBV5-1 and TRBJ2-7, is KAGVTQTPRYLIKTRGQQVTLSCSPISGHRSVSWYQQTPGQGLQFLFEYFSETQRNKGNFPGRFSGRQFSNSRSEMNVSTLELGDSALYLCASSFASGGAYEQYFGPGTRLTVT.

This sequence joins TRBV5-6 and TRBJ1-2; no firm D call. CDR1 is SGHDT, CDR2 YYEEEE, per germline. This CDR3 spans 12 amino acids. V was shortened by 0 bases and J by 5 bases, with 5 bases between the two germline ends. Here the CDR3 DNA reads TGTGCCAGCAGCTTGGGAGATTATGGCTACACCTTC. Protein product: CASSLGDYGYTF.

The chain links TRBV19 to TRBJ1-5; 7 positions agree with TRBD1. The CDR3 runs to 16 residues. Trimming at V came to 5 bases and at J to 0 bases, leaving 7 bases not matched to a gene. Germline CDR1 reads LNHDA; CDR2 reads SQIVND (reference sequence). The DNA for the CDR3 is TGTGCCAGTAGTCCCCGACAGGGAGCTAGCAATCAGCCCCAGCATTTT. Protein: CASSPRQGASNQPQHF.

The chain links TRBV18 to TRBJ1-5; 8 nucleotides line up with TRBD1. CDR3 length: 19 residues. The ends lost 2 bases at V and 4 bases at J; junction bases unmatched: 16. Germline CDR1 is KGHSH and CDR2 is LQKENI. The CDR3 here is CASSPGITGGLWTNQPQHF. Written as DNA, the CDR3 is TGTGCCAGCTCACCAGGCATCACAGGGGGTCTCTGGACTAATCAGCCCCAGCATTTT.

Concerning this clone: Other DNA sequences within the sample encode an identical CDR3. The V gene is TRBV12-3 or TRBV12-4, the J gene TRBJ1-5; no firm D call. CDR3 size: 13 residues. V lost 1 base and J lost 4, with 5 bases in between. Here the CDR3 DNA reads TGTGCCAGCAGTTTAGACAGAAATCAGCCCCAGCATTTT. It encodes CASSLDRNQPQHF.

This chain uses TRBV7-9 with TRBJ1-1; 11 bases are shared with TRBD1. The CDR3 is made up of 17 amino acids. CDR1 and CDR2 (germline): SEHNR, FQNEAQ (reference sequence). With V trimmed by 5 bases and J by 4 bases, 12 bases remained unmatched. The CDR3 here is CASSENLGQGALTEAFF. Written as DNA, the CDR3 is TGTGCCAGCAGCGAAAACCTTGGACAGGGGGCTCTCACTGAAGCTTTCTTT.

The chain combines TRBV11-3 with TRBJ1-5; a possible D gene is TRBD1 (5 bases). The CDR3 contains 15 residues. V dropped 0 bases and J dropped 1 base, with 7 bases sitting between them. Germline CDR1 is SGHNT and CDR2 is YENEEA. The CDR3: CASSLDRGSNQPQHF. CDR3 in DNA: TGTGCCAGCAGCTTAGATCGGGGGAGCAATCAGCCCCAGCATTTT.

The chain combines TRBV5-4 with TRBJ2-5; 16 bases are shared with TRBD2. The junction had 8 bases not matched to a gene; V was cut back by 0 bases and J by 6 bases. CDR1 and CDR2 from the germline V gene are SGHNT and YYREEE (reference sequence). The CDR3 totals 18 residues. CDR3 coding DNA: TGTGCCAGCAGCTTGGCCGGGACTAGCGGGGGGGCCGGCCAGACCCAGTACTTC. This translates into CASSLAGTSGGAGQTQYF.

The chain is built from TRBV2 and TRBJ2-3, with 9 bases lining up with TRBD1. In germline, CDR1 is SNHLY, CDR2 FYNNEI. Trimming took 6 bases from V and 3 from J; bases not matched to a gene: 1. The CDR3 consists of 13 residues. CDR3 sequence (DNA): TGTGCCAGCAGGGACAGGGGAACAGATACGCAGTATTTT. Protein: CASRDRGTDTQYF.

The chain employs TRBV10-3 and TRBJ1-5; D is possibly TRBD1 (5 bases). Trimming stripped 6 bases from V and 11 bases from J, with 17 bases between. This CDR3 comprises 13 residues. The germline V gene has CDR1 ENHRY and CDR2 SYGVKD. Written as DNA, the CDR3 is TGTGCCATCAGCAGGACAAGGCCTGAGACCCAGCATTTT. Its translation is CAISRTRPETQHF.

The rearrangement links TRBV15 to TRBJ1-2; TRBD1 matches 12 bases. V gave up 5 bases and J gave up 4 bases; unmatched junction bases: 2. The CDR3 has 14 residues. Germline V gene lookup returns CDR1 LNHNV and CDR2 YYDKDF (reference sequence). CDR3 sequence: CATSQGQGAYGYTF. The DNA of the CDR3 is TGTGCCACCAGCCAGGGACAGGGGGCCTATGGCTACACCTTC. Together with reference TRBV15 and TRBJ1-2, the CDR3 gives the full variable domain: DAMVIQNPRYQVTQFGKPVTLSCSQTLNHNVMYWYQQKSSQAPKLLFHYYDKDFNNEADTPDNFQSRRPNTSFCFLDIRSPGLGDTAMYLCATSQGQGAYGYTFGSGTRLTVV.

The chain links TRBV30 to TRBJ1-1; 10 bases align to TRBD1. Germline CDR1 GTSNPN, CDR2 SVGIG (reference sequence). This CDR3 has 14 amino acids. With 3 bases clipped from V and 4 bases from J, the junction kept 5 bases outside the gene matches. CDR3 residues: CAWRLTGGGTEAFF. CDR3 nucleotides: TGTGCCTGGAGACTGACAGGGGGCGGCACTGAAGCTTTCTTT.